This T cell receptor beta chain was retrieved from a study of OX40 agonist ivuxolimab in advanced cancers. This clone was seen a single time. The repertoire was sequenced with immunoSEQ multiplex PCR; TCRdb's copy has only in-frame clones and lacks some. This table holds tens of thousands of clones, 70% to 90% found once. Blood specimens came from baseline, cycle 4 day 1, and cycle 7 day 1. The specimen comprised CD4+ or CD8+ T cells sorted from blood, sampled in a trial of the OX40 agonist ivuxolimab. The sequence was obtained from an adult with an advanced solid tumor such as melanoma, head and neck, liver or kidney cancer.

The CDR3 coding sequence is TGTGCCAGCAGCTTAGATCCGTCCGGTTTCTACGAGCAGTACTTC. This encodes CASSLDPSGFYEQYF. This sequence joins TRBV7-6 and TRBJ2-7; D gene ambiguous. V shed 1 base and J shed 3 bases, with 13 bases lying between them. This CDR3 comprises 15 residues. Germline V gene data show CDR1 as SGHVS and CDR2 as FNYEAQ.